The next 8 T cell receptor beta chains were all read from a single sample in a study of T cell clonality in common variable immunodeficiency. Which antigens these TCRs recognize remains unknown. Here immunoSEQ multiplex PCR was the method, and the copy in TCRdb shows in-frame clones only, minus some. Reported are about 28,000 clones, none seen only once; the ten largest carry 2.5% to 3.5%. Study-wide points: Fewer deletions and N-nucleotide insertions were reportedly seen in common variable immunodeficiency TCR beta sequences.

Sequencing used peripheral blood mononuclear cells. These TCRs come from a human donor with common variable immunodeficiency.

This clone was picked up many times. The DNA read from the CDR3 is TGTGCCAGCTCACCAGAGGGTTCGGAGACC. Its protein is CASSPEGSET. The full CDR3 is CASSPEGSETQYF. The rearrangement joins TRBV18 to TRBJ2-5, with a possible D match to TRBD2 (5 bases). The CDR3 extends 3 residues past the end of the read, so its final part is completed from the germline J gene. CDR3 size: 13 residues. Germline CDR1 KGHSH, CDR2 LQKENI. V was clipped by 2 bases and J by 5 bases, with 9 bases between them.

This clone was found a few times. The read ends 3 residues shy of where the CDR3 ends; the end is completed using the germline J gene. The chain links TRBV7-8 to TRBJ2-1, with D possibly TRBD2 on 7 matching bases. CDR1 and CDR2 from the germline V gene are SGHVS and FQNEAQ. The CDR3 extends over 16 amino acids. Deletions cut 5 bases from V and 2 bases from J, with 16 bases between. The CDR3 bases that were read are TGTGCCAGCAGCCCCAGGGGAGGGGCCGCCTACAATGAG. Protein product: CASSPRGGAAYNE. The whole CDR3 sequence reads CASSPRGGAAYNEQFF.

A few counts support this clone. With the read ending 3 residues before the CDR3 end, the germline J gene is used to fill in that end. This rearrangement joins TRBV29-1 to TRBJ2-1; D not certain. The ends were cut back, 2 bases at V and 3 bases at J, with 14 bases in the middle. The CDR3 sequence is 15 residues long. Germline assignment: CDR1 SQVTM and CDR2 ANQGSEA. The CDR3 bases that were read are TGCAGCGTTGAAATGTTTCTTGGCCGCTACAATGAG. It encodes CSVEMFLGRYNE. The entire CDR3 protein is CSVEMFLGRYNEQFF.

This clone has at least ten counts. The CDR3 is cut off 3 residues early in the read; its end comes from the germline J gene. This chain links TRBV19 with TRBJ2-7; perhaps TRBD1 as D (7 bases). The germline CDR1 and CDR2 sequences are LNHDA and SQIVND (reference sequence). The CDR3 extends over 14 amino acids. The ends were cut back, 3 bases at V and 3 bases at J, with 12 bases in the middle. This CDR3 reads CASSIGQGGYEQYF. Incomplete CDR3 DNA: TGTGCCAGTAGTATTGGGCAGGGGGGCTACGAG.

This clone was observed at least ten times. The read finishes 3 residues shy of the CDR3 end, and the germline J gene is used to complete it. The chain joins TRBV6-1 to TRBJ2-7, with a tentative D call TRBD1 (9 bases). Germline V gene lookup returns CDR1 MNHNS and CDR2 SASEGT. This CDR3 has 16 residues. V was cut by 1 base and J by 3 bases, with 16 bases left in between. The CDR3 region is CASSEDVAGQGYEQYF. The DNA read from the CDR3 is TGTGCCAGCAGTGAAGATGTAGCGGGACAGGGCTACGAG.

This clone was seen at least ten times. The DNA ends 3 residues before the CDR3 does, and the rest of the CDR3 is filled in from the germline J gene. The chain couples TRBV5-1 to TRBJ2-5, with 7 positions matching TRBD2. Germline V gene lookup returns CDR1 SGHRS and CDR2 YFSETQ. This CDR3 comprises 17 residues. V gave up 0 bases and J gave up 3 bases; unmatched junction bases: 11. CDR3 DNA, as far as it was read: TGCGCCAGCAGCTTGGGAGGTGGCTCAGCGGGAAAAGAGACC. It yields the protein CASSLGGGSAGKET. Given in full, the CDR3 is CASSLGGGSAGKETQYF.

The DNA read from the CDR3 is TGTGCCAGCAGGGGGACTAGCGGGAGCGCAGATACG. Its protein is CASRGTSGSADT. The full CDR3 sequence reads CASRGTSGSADTQYF. This chain joins TRBV2 and TRBJ2-3, with TRBD2 identical over 14 bases. With the read ending 3 residues before the CDR3 end, the germline J gene is used to fill in that end. CDR3 length equals 15 residues. J lost 4 bases, V lost 6 bases, and 3 bases had no gene match. Germline CDR1 is SNHLY and CDR2 is FYNNEI.

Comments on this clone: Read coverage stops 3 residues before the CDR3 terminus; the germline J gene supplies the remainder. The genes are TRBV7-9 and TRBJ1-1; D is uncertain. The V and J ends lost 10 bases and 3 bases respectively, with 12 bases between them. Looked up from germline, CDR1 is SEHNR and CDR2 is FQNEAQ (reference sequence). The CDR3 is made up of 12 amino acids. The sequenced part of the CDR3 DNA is TGTGCCACGGGCGGGGAGGACACTGAA. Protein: CATGGEDTE. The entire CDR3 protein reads CATGGEDTEAFF.